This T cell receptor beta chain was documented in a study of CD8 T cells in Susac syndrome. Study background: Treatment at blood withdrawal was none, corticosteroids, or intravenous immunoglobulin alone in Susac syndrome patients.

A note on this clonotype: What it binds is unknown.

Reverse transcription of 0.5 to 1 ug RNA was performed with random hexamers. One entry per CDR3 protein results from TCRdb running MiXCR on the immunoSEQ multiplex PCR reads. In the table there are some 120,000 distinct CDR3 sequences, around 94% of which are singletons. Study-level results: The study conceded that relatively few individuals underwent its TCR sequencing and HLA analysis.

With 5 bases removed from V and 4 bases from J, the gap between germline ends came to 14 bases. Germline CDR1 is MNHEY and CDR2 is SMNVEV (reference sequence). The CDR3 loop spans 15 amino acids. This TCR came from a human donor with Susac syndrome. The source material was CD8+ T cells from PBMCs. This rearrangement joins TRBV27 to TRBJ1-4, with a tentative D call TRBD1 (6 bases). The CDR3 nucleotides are TGTGCCAGCAGTCCTGTTGAGGGGGATAATGAAAAACTGTTTTTT. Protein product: CASSPVEGDNEKLFF.